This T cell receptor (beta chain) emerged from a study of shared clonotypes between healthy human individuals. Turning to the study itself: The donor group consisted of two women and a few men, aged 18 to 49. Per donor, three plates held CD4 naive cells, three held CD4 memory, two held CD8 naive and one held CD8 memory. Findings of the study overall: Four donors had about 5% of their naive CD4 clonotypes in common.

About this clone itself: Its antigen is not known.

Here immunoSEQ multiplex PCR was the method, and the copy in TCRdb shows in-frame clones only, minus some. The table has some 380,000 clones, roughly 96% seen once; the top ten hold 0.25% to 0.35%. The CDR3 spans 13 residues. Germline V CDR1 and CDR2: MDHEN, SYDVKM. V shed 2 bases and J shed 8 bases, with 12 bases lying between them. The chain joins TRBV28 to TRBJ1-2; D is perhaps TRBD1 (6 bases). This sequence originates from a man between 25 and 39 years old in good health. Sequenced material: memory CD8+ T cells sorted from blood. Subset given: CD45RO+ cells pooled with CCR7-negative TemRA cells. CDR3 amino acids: CASSLLRGEGYTF. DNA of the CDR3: TGTGCCAGCAGTTTACTCAGGGGCGAGGGCTACACCTTC.